The TCR beta chain described here comes from a study of PD-1 blockade in classical Hodgkin lymphoma. Looking at the study overall: Nivolumab was administered to patients intravenously at 3 mg/kg every 2 weeks.

Worth noting for this clone: Antigen specificity is unknown.

Profiling relied on immunoSEQ multiplex PCR, and the TCRdb table lists in-frame clones only, not all of them. In the table there are more than 15,000 clones, about 81% of which are singletons. The study's findings and limits: Only CD4+ TCR diversity, not CD8+, had risen significantly by C4D1. The study reported lower baseline TCR diversity in newly diagnosed patients than in healthy donors. Undefined causes, possibly disease activity or prior therapy, underlie the repertoire differences.

Each patient experienced a relapse that followed autologous stem cell transplantation, and brentuximab vedotin exposure varied. V dropped 0 bases and J dropped 0 bases, with 11 bases sitting between them. The CDR3 is made up of 16 amino acids. The germline gives CDR1 SGHNT, CDR2 YYREEE (reference sequence). The sequence derives from a human donor with classical Hodgkin lymphoma. The sample in question was peripheral blood mononuclear cells (PBMCs), obtained at baseline. This chain uses TRBV5-4 with TRBJ2-3, with D perhaps matching TRBD2 (5 bases). The CDR3 is CASSLAGRPSTDTQYF. CDR3 nucleotides: TGTGCCAGCAGCTTGGCGGGAAGACCTAGCACAGATACGCAGTATTTT.